Sequencing of this T cell receptor (beta chain) was carried out in a study of CD8 T cells in ankylosing spondylitis. Study observations and caveats: Enrichment of disease-linked clones was reportedly significant in matched ankylosing spondylitis synovial fluid. Blood from ankylosing spondylitis patients appeared to carry a characteristic roughly 8-variant TCR beta motif. In the blood and synovial fluid of reactive arthritis, some motif variants had been previously reported.

This clonotype was picked up a small number of times. Its specificity is not known. The CDR3 is 13 amino acids. J lost 4 bases, V lost 6 bases, and 6 bases had no gene match. Germline V gives CDR1 SGHAT, CDR2 FQNNGV. Quantitative 5'-RACE with molecular barcodes generated TCR beta libraries. TCRdb processed the 5' RACE reads anew with MiXCR; each CDR3 protein has one entry. The data hold 800,000 to 900,000 distinct CDR3 sequences, with 10% to 15% observed a single time. The chain couples TRBV11-2 to TRBJ2-7; 7 bases are shared with TRBD1. The TCR sequence derives from a male donor with ankylosing spondylitis. Sequenced material: blood, either unsorted or a sorted T cell fraction (not recorded which). As DNA, the CDR3 is TGTGCCAGCAGACGGGACAGAAATTACGAGCAGTACTTC. It codes for CASRRDRNYEQYF.